A selection of T cell receptor beta chains follows, all from one sample in a study of T cell repertoires in cytomegalovirus infection. Their antigens are not known. TCRdb re-called the reads through MiXCR, storing one row per CDR3 protein. The table shows over 100,000 distinct CDR3 sequences, with roughly 9.1% occurring only once. Sequenced: PBMCs, sequenced either directly or after in vitro stimulation (not recorded which). Source of these receptors: a human donor in good health (CMV status not recorded). Some clones in this sample may be carry-over from other donors' samples. Both conserved end residues are part of each CDR3. The D gene is left open where the match is weak. A clone size is listed for some rows: how often the clone was seen (once, few, many), or a class if it is expanded.

J | V | size | D | length | CDR3 | DNA
TRBJ2-5 | TRBV12-3/TRBV12-4 | - | TRBD2 | 16 | CASSRGTSGTQETQYF | TGTGCCAGCAGTAGAGGGACTAGCGGGACGCAAGAGACCCAGTACTTC
TRBJ1-1 | TRBV7-2 | many | - | 15 | CASSLARARDTEAFF | TGTGCCAGCAGCTTAGCGAGGGCTAGGGACACTGAAGCTTTCTTT
TRBJ2-2 | TRBV29-1 | - | TRBD2 | 16 | CSVVQGLAGGAGELFF | TGCAGCGTTGTCCAGGGACTAGCGGGAGGAGCCGGGGAGCTGTTTTTT
TRBJ2-3 | TRBV7-6 | - | TRBD1 | 17 | CASSLSPGQSIGDTQYF | TGTGCCAGCAGCCTTAGCCCGGGACAGAGTATAGGGGATACGCAGTATTTT
TRBJ2-7 | TRBV11-1 | many | - | 15 | CASSLQATYPYEQYF | TGTGCCAGCAGCTTACAGGCCACCTACCCCTACGAGCAGTACTTC
TRBJ2-1 | TRBV7-9 | many | - | 13 | CASSFDTYNEQFF | TGTGCCAGCAGCTTTGACACCTACAATGAGCAGTTCTTC
TRBJ2-5 | TRBV7-2 | many | - | 17 | CASSPNRERLLAETQYF | TGTGCCAGCAGCCCAAACAGAGAGCGGTTGTTGGCAGAGACCCAGTACTTC
TRBJ2-7 | TRBV2 | - | - | 13 | CASRLDRNYEQYF | TGTGCCAGCAGGCTAGACAGGAACTACGAGCAGTACTTC
TRBJ2-3 | TRBV7-3 | - | - | 14 | CASSFRAATDTQYF | TGTGCCAGCAGCTTCCGGGCTGCCACAGATACGCAGTATTTT
TRBJ2-1 | TRBV6-5 | many | - | 17 | CASSYHLGLSRDNEQFF | TGTGCCAGCAGTTACCACTTGGGACTTTCCCGGGACAATGAGCAGTTCTTC
TRBJ1-1 | TRBV6-6 | once | - | 14 | CASSYSRAAPEAFF | TGTGCCAGCAGTTACTCGAGAGCGGCACCAGAAGCTTTCTTT
TRBJ1-2 | TRBV7-2 | - | - | 14 | CASSLATALLGYTF | TGTGCCAGCAGCTTAGCCACAGCCCTTTTGGGGTACACCTTC
TRBJ2-3 | TRBV5-6 | many | TRBD2 | 16 | CASSWGLAGAVDTQYF | TGTGCCAGCAGCTGGGGACTAGCGGGAGCAGTAGATACGCAGTATTTT
TRBJ2-3 | TRBV15 | many | TRBD2 | 16 | CATSRVAGGGADTQYF | TGTGCCACCAGCAGAGTAGCGGGAGGGGGGGCAGATACGCAGTATTTT
TRBJ1-1 | TRBV7-2 | many | - | 13 | CASSLDMNTEAFF | TGTGCCAGCAGCTTAGACATGAACACTGAAGCTTTCTTT
TRBJ2-7 | TRBV11-2 | few | TRBD1 | 16 | CASSLVSGQGFYEQYF | TGTGCCAGCAGCCTTGTGAGTGGACAGGGCTTCTACGAGCAGTACTTC
TRBJ2-1 | TRBV6-1 | many | TRBD2 | 17 | CASSRPGLAGGVNEQFF | TGTGCCAGCAGTCGTCCGGGACTAGCGGGGGGGGTCAATGAGCAGTTCTTC
TRBJ2-3 | TRBV7-2 | many | - | 17 | CASSLWRGTGSIDTQYF | TGTGCCAGCAGCTTATGGAGGGGGACGGGATCAATAGATACGCAGTATTTT
TRBJ1-2 | TRBV18 | many | TRBD1 | 18 | CASSPTPGQGVNSYGYTF | TGTGCCAGCTCACCGACCCCCGGACAGGGGGTAAACAGCTATGGCTACACCTTC
TRBJ2-5 | TRBV5-4 | many | - | 15 | CASSLVVTGQETQYF | TGTGCCAGCAGCTTGGTAGTCACAGGGCAAGAGACCCAGTACTTC
TRBJ1-1 | TRBV19 | - | TRBD1 | 14 | CASSQVGQASQAFF | TGTGCCAGTAGTCAAGTCGGACAGGCAAGTCAAGCTTTCTTT
TRBJ1-2 | TRBV7-9 | many | - | 13 | CASSLEVSYGYTF | TGTGCCAGCAGCTTAGAGGTATCCTATGGCTACACCTTC
TRBJ2-2 | TRBV6-5 | - | - | 12 | CASSRQGGELFF | TGTGCCAGCAGTCGTCAGGGCGGGGAGCTGTTTTTT
TRBJ1-1 | TRBV20-1 | few | - | 12 | CSPSPMNTEAFF | TGCAGTCCCAGCCCAATGAACACTGAAGCTTTCTTT
TRBJ2-3 | TRBV7-2 | many | - | 16 | CASSLDPGGRTDTQYF | TGTGCCAGCAGCTTAGATCCCGGGGGGCGCACAGATACGCAGTATTTT
TRBJ2-1 | TRBV7-2 | few | - | 16 | CASSLEGTGSYNEQFF | TGTGCCAGCAGCTTAGAAGGAACAGGGTCCTACAATGAGCAGTTCTTC
TRBJ1-5 | TRBV6-5 | - | - | 19 | CASSYSGGKGTYSNQPQHF | TGTGCCAGCAGTTACTCGGGAGGGAAAGGAACATATAGCAATCAGCCCCAGCATTTT
TRBJ2-7 | TRBV7-8 | many | - | 12 | CASTPIVYEQYF | TGTGCCAGCACCCCCATTGTCTACGAGCAGTACTTC
TRBJ2-1 | TRBV7-2 | many | - | 14 | CASSKSPGYNEQFF | TGTGCCAGCAGCAAGAGTCCCGGGTACAATGAGCAGTTCTTC
TRBJ2-1 | TRBV7-2 | many | - | 14 | CASSLPPSQREQFF | TGTGCCAGCAGCCTACCACCCTCCCAGCGAGAGCAGTTCTTC
TRBJ1-2 | TRBV6-5 | few | - | 14 | CASSYPVEIYGYTF | TGTGCCAGCAGTTACCCAGTAGAGATCTATGGCTACACCTTC
TRBJ2-6 | TRBV2 | - | - | 19 | CASSDLETAGSSGANVLTF | TGTGCCAGCAGTGATCTAGAGACAGCCGGAAGCTCTGGGGCCAACGTCCTGACTTTC
TRBJ1-6 | TRBV7-2 | many | - | 15 | CASRSLSSYNSPLHF | TGTGCCAGCAGGAGCCTTAGCTCCTATAATTCACCCCTCCACTTT
TRBJ2-5 | TRBV5-3 | - | TRBD2 | 15 | CASSAGLAGEETQYF | TGTGCCAGCAGCGCCGGACTAGCGGGAGAAGAGACCCAGTACTTC
TRBJ2-5 | TRBV14 | few | TRBD2 | 14 | CASSQVAGFGTQYF | TGTGCCAGCAGCCAAGTAGCGGGATTTGGGACCCAGTACTTC
TRBJ2-1 | TRBV27 | few | TRBD2 | 16 | CASSYIASGPYNEQFF | TGTGCCAGCAGCTATATAGCTAGCGGCCCCTACAATGAGCAGTTCTTC
TRBJ2-1 | TRBV7-2 | few | - | 15 | CASSLQGANYNEQFF | TGTGCCAGCAGCTTGCAAGGGGCAAATTATAATGAGCAGTTCTTC
TRBJ2-2 | TRBV19 | few | - | 15 | CASTRGDANTGELFF | TGTGCCAGTACCCGGGGAGACGCGAACACCGGGGAGCTGTTTTTT
TRBJ2-2 | TRBV15 | many | - | 15 | CATTEVRGNTGELFF | TGTGCCACTACGGAGGTTAGGGGAAACACCGGGGAGCTGTTTTTT
TRBJ1-3 | TRBV30 | few | - | 12 | CAWRGRLDTIYF | TGTGCCTGGAGGGGGAGGTTGGACACCATATATTTT
TRBJ2-7 | TRBV6-2/TRBV6-3 | few | - | 11 | CASKKAYEQYF | TGTGCCAGCAAGAAGGCCTACGAGCAGTACTTC
TRBJ2-7 | TRBV6-6 | many | - | 12 | CASSYRGYEQYF | TGTGCCAGCAGTTACAGGGGGTACGAGCAGTACTTC
TRBJ1-1 | TRBV3-1 | few | TRBD1 | 15 | CASRPRDRMNTEAFF | TGTGCCAGCAGGCCTAGGGACAGAATGAACACTGAAGCTTTCTTT
TRBJ2-7 | TRBV19 | few | TRBD2 | 15 | CASSISSAGDYEQYF | TGTGCCAGTAGTATATCGTCGGCGGGAGACTACGAGCAGTACTTC
TRBJ1-1 | TRBV7-2 | many | - | 15 | CASSLDSGMNTEAFF | TGTGCCAGCAGCTTAGACTCAGGGATGAACACTGAAGCTTTCTTT
TRBJ2-7 | TRBV6-4 | few | - | 16 | CAASKEGRGREYEQYF | TGTGCCGCCAGCAAGGAGGGCAGAGGGAGAGAATACGAGCAGTACTTC
TRBJ1-1 | TRBV3-1 | few | - | 14 | CASSQDQSDTEAFF | TGTGCCAGCAGCCAAGATCAGTCGGACACTGAAGCTTTCTTT
TRBJ2-6 | TRBV7-9 | - | TRBD2 | 22 | CASSSSIAGRRRDNSGANVLTF | TGTGCCAGCAGCTCGTCTATAGCGGGACGACGAAGAGACAACTCTGGGGCCAACGTCCTGACTTTC
TRBJ2-7 | TRBV7-6 | - | - | 15 | CASSLTDAGSYEQYF | TGTGCCAGCAGCTTAACGGACGCAGGGAGCTACGAGCAGTACTTC
TRBJ2-6 | TRBV7-9 | - | - | 14 | CASSDNSGANVLTF | TGTGCCAGCAGTGACAATTCTGGGGCCAACGTCCTGACTTTC
TRBJ1-1 | TRBV4-1 | many | TRBD1 | 15 | CASSQAKTGVTEAFF | TGCGCCAGCAGCCAAGCGAAGACAGGGGTCACTGAAGCTTTCTTT
TRBJ2-4 | TRBV6-1 | few | - | 16 | CASSAITGIAKNIQYF | TGTGCCAGCAGCGCCATAACAGGGATAGCCAAAAACATTCAGTACTTC
TRBJ2-6 | TRBV7-9 | once | - | 18 | CVSSPPARGSSGANVLTF | TGTGTCAGCAGCCCCCCGGCCCGAGGTAGTAGTGGGGCCAACGTCCTGACTTTC
TRBJ1-1 | TRBV7-2 | many | TRBD1 | 13 | CASRGTGYTEAFF | TGTGCCAGCAGGGGGACAGGGTACACTGAAGCTTTCTTT